This T cell receptor beta chain is from a study of blood T cell repertoires in COVID-19. Across the whole study: Researchers got acute and convalescent COVID-19 samples from the United States, Italy and Spain. PBMCs, B-cell-depleted T cells, or T cells were the source of the cDNA or gDNA that made up the material.

Germline V gives CDR1 SGHNT, CDR2 YENEEA. The CDR3 contains 15 residues. Trimming removed 5 bases from V and 4 bases from J; junction bases left unmatched: 7. In the source study's methods: Counts of nucleated cells, estimated from reference gene primer amplification, were obtained. The data were produced by immunoSEQ multiplex PCR, yet TCRdb's version contains in-frame clones alone and is incomplete. V, J and clone size are those of that table, while D and trimming were read from the DNA. The sample holds about 150,000 clones, more than 75% seen once. The rearrangement links TRBV11-3 to TRBJ2-5, with TRBD1 matching over 10 bases. The receptor was derived from a man in his fifties who had recovered from COVID-19. The specimen was peripheral blood. CDR3: CASSPRGTGAETQYF. In nucleotides, the CDR3 is TGTGCCAGCAGCCCTAGGGGGACAGGGGCAGAGACCCAGTACTTC.